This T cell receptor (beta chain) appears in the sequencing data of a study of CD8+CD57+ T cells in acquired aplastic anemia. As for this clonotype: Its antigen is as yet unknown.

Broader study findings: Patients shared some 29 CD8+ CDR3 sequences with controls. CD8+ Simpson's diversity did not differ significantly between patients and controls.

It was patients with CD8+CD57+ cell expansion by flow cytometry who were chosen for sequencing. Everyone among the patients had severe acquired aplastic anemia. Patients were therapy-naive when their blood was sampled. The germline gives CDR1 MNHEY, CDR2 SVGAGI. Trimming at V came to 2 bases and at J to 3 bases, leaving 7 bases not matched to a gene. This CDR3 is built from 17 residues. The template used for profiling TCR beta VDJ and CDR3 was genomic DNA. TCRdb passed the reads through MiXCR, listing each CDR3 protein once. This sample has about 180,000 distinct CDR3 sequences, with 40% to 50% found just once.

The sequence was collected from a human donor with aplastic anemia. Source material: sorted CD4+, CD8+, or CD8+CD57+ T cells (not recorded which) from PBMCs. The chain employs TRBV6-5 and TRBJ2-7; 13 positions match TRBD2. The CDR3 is CASSYQGTSGTYYEQYF. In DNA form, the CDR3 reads TGTGCCAGCAGTTACCAGGGGACTAGCGGGACCTACTACGAGCAGTACTTC.